One and the same sample provided the 20 T cell receptor beta chains below, sequenced in a study of regulatory T cells in long-lasting Graves disease. Libraries of TCR beta came from iRepertoire HTBI primers plus Arm-PCR of CDR3 regions. TCRdb recomputed calls from the multiplex PCR reads with MiXCR, one row per CDR3 protein. Of some 230,000 distinct CDR3 sequences in the sample, approximately 20% were seen once. Sample time point: newly diagnosed GD, antithyroid drugs for less than 3 months. PBMCs were the source of the RNA used for TCR sequencing. The specimen comprised peripheral blood mononuclear cells (PBMCs), sampled at new diagnosis, from a patient treated with antithyroid drugs. All receptors come from a female donor with Graves disease.

Concerning this clonotype: A much larger clonotype is one base distant, so this may be a read error. The genes are TRBV24-1 and TRBJ1-2; D not resolved. The germline gives CDR1 KGHDR, CDR2 SFDVKD. The CDR3 runs to 12 residues. CDR3 loop: CATSDLYYSYTF. The DNA of the CDR3 is TGTGCCACCAGTGATTTGTACTATAGCTACACCTTC.

Comment on this clonotype: The junction departs from germline at one end; a sequencing error may be responsible. The chain carries TRBV6-2 or TRBV6-3 and TRBJ2-3, with D perhaps being TRBD1 or TRBD2 (5 bases each). CDR1 is MNHEY, CDR2 SVGEGT, per germline. The CDR3 extends over 14 amino acids. This CDR3 reads CASSRDPDTDTQYF. The CDR3 DNA follows: TGCGCCAGCAGTCGGGACCCCGACACAGATACGCAGTATTTT.

This clonotype was seen many times. This chain connects TRBV11-1 to TRBJ2-1, with 8 nucleotides matching TRBD2. The CDR3 loop spans 16 amino acids. With 1 base clipped from V and 2 bases from J, the junction kept 4 bases outside the gene matches. In germline, CDR1 is SGHAT, CDR2 FQDESV (reference sequence). CDR3 residues: CASSLVAGGTYNEQFF. The CDR3 DNA reads as TGTGCCAGCAGCTTAGTCGCGGGAGGCACCTACAATGAGCAGTTCTTC.

This clonotype was observed many times. The V call is TRBV20-1, the J call TRBJ2-1; TRBD2 matches 12 bases. The trim removed 4 bases at V and 8 bases at J, leaving 12 bases unmatched. The CDR3 is 16 residues long. Germline V CDR1 and CDR2: DFQATT, SNEGSKA (reference sequence). CDR3 sequence (DNA): TGCAGTGCTATTTCCCCGACTAGCGGGGGAAAGGATGAGCAGTTCTTC. Protein product: CSAISPTSGGKDEQFF.

There are a few counts of this clonotype. This may stem from a read error, because a much larger clone lies one nucleotide away. CDR3 protein: CASSLTRDTGAFF. Written as DNA, the CDR3 is TGTGCCAGCAGTTTGACTCGAGACACTGGAGCTTTCTTT. V and J are TRBV12-3 or TRBV12-4 and TRBJ1-1; D gene unclear. The CDR3 covers 13 residues.

This clonotype was counted a few times. This could be a read error, since a much larger clone is one nucleotide away. J is TRBJ2-3 and V is TRBV7-9; no clear D gene. CDR3 length: 16 residues. Germline lookup yields CDR1 SEHNR and CDR2 FQNEAQ (reference sequence). V was clipped by 5 bases and J by 1 base, with 16 bases between them. In DNA form, the CDR3 reads TGTGCCAGCAGCCCCCTCCCGTCCCGAGGCACAGATACGCAGTATTTT. This translates into CASSPLPSRGTDTQYF.

At least ten counts were recorded for this clonotype. CDR3 sequence (DNA): TGTGCCAGTAGAAGGGGCAGAACTGAAGCTTTCTTT. Protein: CASRRGRTEAFF. V gene TRBV19 combines with J gene TRBJ1-1; D possibly corresponds to TRBD1 (5 bases). V lost 6 bases and J 5 bases, leaving 10 bases between the germline ends. The CDR3 has 12 amino acids. The V gene's germline CDR1 is LNHDA and CDR2 SQIVND (reference sequence).

There are many counts of this clonotype. The V gene is TRBV7-2, the J gene TRBJ1-2, with D maybe TRBD1 (5 bases). Trimming pared 0 bases from V and 8 bases from J, leaving 10 bases between. This CDR3 spans 13 amino acids. The germline CDR1 and CDR2 sequences are SGHTA and FQGNSA. The CDR3 sequence: CASSLAGAGGYTF. The DNA of the CDR3 is TGTGCCAGCAGCTTAGCAGGGGCTGGGGGCTACACCTTC. Full variable domain (rest looked up from reference TRBV7-2 and TRBJ1-2): GAGVSQSPSNKVTEKGKDVELRCDPISGHTALYWYRQSLGQGLEFLIYFQGNSAPDKSGLPSDRFSAERTGGSVSTLTIQRTQQEDSAVYLCASSLAGAGGYTFGSGTRLTVV.

This clonotype was seen many times. The chain links TRBV19 to TRBJ2-5, with TRBD2 as a possible D gene (7 bases). V was clipped by 5 bases and J by 5 bases, with 24 bases between them. The CDR3 consists of 17 residues. CDR1 and CDR2 (germline): LNHDA, SQIVND (reference sequence). The CDR3 nucleotides read TGTGCCAGTAGTGCGGGAGCCGGGACCGAGGGACATGAGACCCAGTACTTC. Translation gives CASSAGAGTEGHETQYF. The full variable domain, with the rest looked up from reference TRBV19 and TRBJ2-5, is DGGITQSPKYLFRKEGQNVTLSCEQNLNHDAMYWYRQDPGQGLRLIYYSQIVNDFQKGDIAEGYSVSREKKESFPLTVTSAQKNPTAFYLCASSAGAGTEGHETQYFGPGTRLLVL.

Comment on this clonotype: A much larger clone is a single base away; this may be a read error. The V and J genes are TRBV29-1 and TRBJ2-5; possible D gene TRBD2, 5 bases. The V end lost 6 bases, the J end lost 3 bases, and 14 bases lay between the germline ends. Germline V gives CDR1 SQVTM, CDR2 ANQGSEA. The CDR3 is made up of 13 amino acids. The chain's CDR3 is CSVHPATKETQYF. CDR3 coding DNA: TGCAGCGTCCACCCGGCGACTAAAGAGACCCAGTACTTC.

This clonotype was picked up one time. This may arise from a read error, as a much more abundant clone is one base away. The chain carries TRBV9 and TRBJ2-1, with D perhaps TRBD2 (6 bases). The DNA end is a closer match to TRBJ2-3, so the J assignment may be wrong. Germline CDR1 is SGDLS and CDR2 is YYNGEE. The CDR3 covers 15 residues. This CDR3 is CANSISGHRTDTQYF. The CDR3 coding sequence is TGTGCCAACAGCATTAGCGGTCATAGAACAGATACGCAGTATTTT.

Of note for this clonotype: Since a far larger clone is one base different, this is likely a read error. V and J are TRBV7-9 and TRBJ1-2; 8 bases fit TRBD1. This CDR3 spans 14 amino acids. CDR1 and CDR2 from the germline V gene are SEHNR and FQNEAQ (reference sequence). With V trimmed by 4 bases and J by 8 bases, 9 bases remained unmatched. CDR3 sequence reads: CASSYFGQGGGYTF. The CDR3 DNA is TGTGCCAGCAGCTACTTTGGACAGGGCGGCGGCTACACCTTC.

In its sample, this clonotype was seen many times. The chain is built from TRBV19 and TRBJ2-1; TRBD2 aligns across 8 bases. CDR1 is LNHDA and CDR2 is SQIVND in the germline V gene (reference sequence). CDR3 length: 18 amino acids. With V trimmed by 5 bases and J by 0 bases, 12 bases remained unmatched. The CDR3 DNA follows: TGTGCCAGTAGTCGGGGGGGGGGCGGAACGAGCTCCTACAATGAGCAGTTCTTC. Protein sequence: CASSRGGGGTSSYNEQFF. The whole variable domain, filled in from reference TRBV19 and TRBJ2-1, reads DGGITQSPKYLFRKEGQNVTLSCEQNLNHDAMYWYRQDPGQGLRLIYYSQIVNDFQKGDIAEGYSVSREKKESFPLTVTSAQKNPTAFYLCASSRGGGGTSSYNEQFFGPGTRLTVL.

This clonotype was found a few times. The gene calls are TRBV2 and TRBJ2-5; D is ambiguous. Germline CDR1 is SNHLY and CDR2 is FYNNEI. Trimming shortened V by 3 bases and J by 5 bases, and 4 bases separated the two germline ends. The CDR3 runs 11 residues. The DNA of the CDR3 is TGTGCCAGCAGTGACCTTGAGACCCAGTACTTC. Translation: CASSDLETQYF.

This clonotype showed up many times. The chain recombines TRBV13 with TRBJ1-2, with D possibly TRBD1 on 5 matching bases. The CDR3 totals 12 residues. Germline V gives CDR1 PRHDT, CDR2 FYEKMQ (reference sequence). Trimming removed 5 bases at V and 7 bases at J, with 11 bases between. The CDR3 sequence: CASSLQGGGYTF. CDR3 sequence (DNA): TGTGCCAGCAGCCTTCAGGGTGGTGGCTACACCTTC.

There are many counts of this clonotype. The chain couples TRBV5-5 to TRBJ1-2; possibly TRBD1 for D (6 bases). The CDR3 has 15 amino acids. Germline V gene lookup returns CDR1 SGHKS and CDR2 YYEKEE (reference sequence). Trimming removed 3 bases from V and 4 bases from J, with 16 bases in between. As DNA, the CDR3 is TGTGCCAGCAGCTCGGCGGGGGCGGTGGGCTATGGCTACACCTTC. Residues: CASSSAGAVGYGYTF. The variable domain in full, with the rest retrieved from reference TRBV5-5 and TRBJ1-2, is DAGVTQSPTHLIKTRGQQVTLRCSPISGHKSVSWYQQVLGQGPQFIFQYYEKEERGRGNFPDRFSARQFPNYSSELNVNALLLGDSALYLCASSSAGAVGYGYTFGSGTRLTVV.

Points on this clonotype: Sequence at one end of the junction differs from germline and may be a read error. The chain carries TRBV5-1 and TRBJ1-3, with unresolved D. CDR3 length: 15 residues. The germline V gene has CDR1 SGHRS and CDR2 YFSETQ. The CDR3 reads CASSLGTAAGSTIYF. CDR3 sequence (DNA): TGCGCCAGCAGCTTGGGGACGGCGGCTGGAAGCACCATATATTTT.

This clonotype was seen at least ten times. The V and J genes are TRBV5-1 and TRBJ2-7, with unresolved D. There are 16 residues in the CDR3. V lost 0 bases to trimming and J lost 0 bases, with 13 bases between them. Per the germline V gene, CDR1 is SGHRS and CDR2 is YFSETQ. CDR3 loop: CASSLAVSQASYEQYF. The CDR3 DNA reads TGCGCCAGCAGCTTGGCCGTAAGTCAGGCCTCCTACGAGCAGTACTTC.

In this sample, this clonotype turned up many times. V gene TRBV12-3 or TRBV12-4 combines with J gene TRBJ2-7; D may match TRBD1 or TRBD2 (5 bases each). V lost 6 bases and J lost 4, with 13 bases in between. The CDR3 length is 13 residues. In DNA, the CDR3 is TGTGCCAGCAGGAGATGGGGGACGTACGAGCAGTACTTC. Protein sequence: CASRRWGTYEQYF.

This clonotype was counted at least ten times. The chain carries TRBV18 and TRBJ2-7; D is possibly TRBD1 or TRBD2 (5 bases each). The CDR3 is 14 residues long. Germline CDR1 and CDR2: KGHSH and LQKENI. Trimming cost V 6 bases and J 7 bases, with 19 bases left between them. CDR3: CASSQPGRRVEQYF. CDR3 nucleotide sequence: TGTGCCAGCTCGCAGCCGGGACGGCGCGTGGAGCAGTACTTC.